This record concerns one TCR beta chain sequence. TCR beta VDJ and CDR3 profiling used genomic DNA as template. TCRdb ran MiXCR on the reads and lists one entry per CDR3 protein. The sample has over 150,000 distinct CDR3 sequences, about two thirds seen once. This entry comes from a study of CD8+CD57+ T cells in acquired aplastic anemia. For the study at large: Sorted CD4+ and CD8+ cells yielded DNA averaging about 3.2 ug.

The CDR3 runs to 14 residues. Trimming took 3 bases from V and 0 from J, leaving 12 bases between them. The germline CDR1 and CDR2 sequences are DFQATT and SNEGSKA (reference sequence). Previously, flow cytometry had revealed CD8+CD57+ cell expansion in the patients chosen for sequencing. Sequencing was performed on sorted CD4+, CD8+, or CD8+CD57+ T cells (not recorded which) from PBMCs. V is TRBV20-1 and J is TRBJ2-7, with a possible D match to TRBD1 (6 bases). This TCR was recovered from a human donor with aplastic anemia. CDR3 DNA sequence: TGCAGTGCTAGTTACAGGGCCGACTCCTACGAGCAGTACTTC. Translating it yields CSASYRADSYEQYF.